This T cell receptor beta chain is drawn from a study of blood T cell repertoires in COVID-19. Across the whole study: Some COVID-19 samples were acute and others convalescent; all came from the United States, Italy and Spain. T cells, B-cell-depleted T cells, or PBMCs supplied cDNA or gDNA.

The germline V gene has CDR1 MNHEY and CDR2 SMNVEV (reference sequence). V lost 6 bases and J lost 1; bases outside the gene matches: 7. CDR3 length equals 15 residues. Authors' processing steps: Reference gene primer amplification yielded estimated nucleated cell counts. Libraries were prepared by immunoSEQ multiplex PCR; TCRdb keeps only in-frame clonotypes and omits some of them. That table furnishes V, J and clone size, whereas the DNA furnished D and trimming. The sample has some 250,000 clones, about 80% seen once; the top ten hold around 3.4%. The receptor comes from an elderly woman with acute or convalescent COVID-19. The sample was peripheral blood. The chain uses TRBV27 and TRBJ2-7; 9 bases are shared with TRBD1. In DNA form, the CDR3 reads TGTGCCAGCAGGACACAGGGGGCCGGATCCTACGAGCAGTACTTC. Its protein is CASRTQGAGSYEQYF.